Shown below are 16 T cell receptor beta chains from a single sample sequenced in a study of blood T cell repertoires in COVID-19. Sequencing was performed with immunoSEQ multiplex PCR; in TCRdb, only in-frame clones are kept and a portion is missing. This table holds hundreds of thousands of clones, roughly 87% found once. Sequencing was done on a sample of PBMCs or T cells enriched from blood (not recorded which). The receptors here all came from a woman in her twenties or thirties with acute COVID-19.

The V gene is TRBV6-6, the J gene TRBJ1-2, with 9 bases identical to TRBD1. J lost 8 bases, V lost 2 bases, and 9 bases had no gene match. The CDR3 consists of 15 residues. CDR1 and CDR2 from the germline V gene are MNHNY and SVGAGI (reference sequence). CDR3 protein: CASSYLGQGAWGYTF. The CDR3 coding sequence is TGTGCCAGCAGTTACCTGGGACAGGGCGCTTGGGGCTACACCTTC.

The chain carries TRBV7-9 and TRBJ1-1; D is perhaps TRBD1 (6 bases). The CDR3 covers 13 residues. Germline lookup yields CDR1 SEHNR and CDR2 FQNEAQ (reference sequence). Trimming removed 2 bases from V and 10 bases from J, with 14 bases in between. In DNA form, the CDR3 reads TGTGCCAGCAGCTTAAGTCAGGGGTTCGGAGCTTTCTTT. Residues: CASSLSQGFGAFF.

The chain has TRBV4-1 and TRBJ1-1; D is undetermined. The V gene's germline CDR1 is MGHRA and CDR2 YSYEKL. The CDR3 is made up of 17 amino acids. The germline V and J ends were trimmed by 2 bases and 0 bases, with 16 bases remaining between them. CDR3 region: CASSQSGGWGMNTEAFF. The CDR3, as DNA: TGCGCCAGCAGCCAATCGGGAGGTTGGGGAATGAACACTGAAGCTTTCTTT.

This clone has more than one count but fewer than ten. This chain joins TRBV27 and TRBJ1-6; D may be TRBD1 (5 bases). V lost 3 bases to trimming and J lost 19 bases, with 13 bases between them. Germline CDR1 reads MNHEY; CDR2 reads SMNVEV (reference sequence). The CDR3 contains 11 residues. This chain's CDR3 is CASSLGGALHF. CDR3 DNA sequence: TGTGCCAGCAGTTTGGGGGGTGCCTTGCACTTT.

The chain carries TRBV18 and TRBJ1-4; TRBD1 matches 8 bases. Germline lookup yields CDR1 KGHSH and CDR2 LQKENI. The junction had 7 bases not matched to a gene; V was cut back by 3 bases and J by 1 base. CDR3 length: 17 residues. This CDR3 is CASSPGQASITNEKLFF. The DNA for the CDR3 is TGTGCCAGCTCACCGGGACAGGCGTCGATAACTAATGAAAAACTGTTTTTT.

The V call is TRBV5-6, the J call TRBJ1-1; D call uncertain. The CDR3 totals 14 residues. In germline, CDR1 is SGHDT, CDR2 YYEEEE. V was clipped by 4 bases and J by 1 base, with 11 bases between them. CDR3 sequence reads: CASSQWWPNTEAFF. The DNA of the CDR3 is TGTGCCAGCAGCCAGTGGTGGCCGAACACTGAAGCTTTCTTT.

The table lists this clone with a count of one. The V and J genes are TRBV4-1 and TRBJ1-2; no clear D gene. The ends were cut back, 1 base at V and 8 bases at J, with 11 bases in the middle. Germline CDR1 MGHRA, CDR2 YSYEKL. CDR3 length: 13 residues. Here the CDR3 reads CASSQVRAPGYTF. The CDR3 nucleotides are TGCGCCAGCAGCCAAGTTCGCGCTCCGGGCTACACCTTC.

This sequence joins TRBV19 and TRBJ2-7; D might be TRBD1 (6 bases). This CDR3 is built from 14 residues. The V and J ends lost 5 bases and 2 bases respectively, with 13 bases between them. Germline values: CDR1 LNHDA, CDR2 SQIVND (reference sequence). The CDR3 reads CASSPSTGPYEQYF. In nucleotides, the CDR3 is TGTGCCAGTAGTCCATCGACAGGACCCTACGAGCAGTACTTC.

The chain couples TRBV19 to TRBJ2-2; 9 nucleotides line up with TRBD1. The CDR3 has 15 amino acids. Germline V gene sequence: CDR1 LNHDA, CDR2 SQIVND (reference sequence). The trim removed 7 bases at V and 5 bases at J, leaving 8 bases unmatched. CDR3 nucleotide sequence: TGTGCCAGTACTGTGCGACAGGGGGAGACCGGGGAGCTGTTTTTT. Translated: CASTVRQGETGELFF. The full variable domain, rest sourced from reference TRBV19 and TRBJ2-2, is DGGITQSPKYLFRKEGQNVTLSCEQNLNHDAMYWYRQDPGQGLRLIYYSQIVNDFQKGDIAEGYSVSREKKESFPLTVTSAQKNPTAFYLCASTVRQGETGELFFGEGSRLTVL.

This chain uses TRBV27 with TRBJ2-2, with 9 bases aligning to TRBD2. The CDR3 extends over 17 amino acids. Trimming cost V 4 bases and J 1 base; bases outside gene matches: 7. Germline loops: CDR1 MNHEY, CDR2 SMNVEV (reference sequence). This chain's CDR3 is CASSWGASGVNTGELFF. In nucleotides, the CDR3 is TGTGCCAGCAGTTGGGGGGCTAGCGGGGTGAACACCGGGGAGCTGTTTTTT.

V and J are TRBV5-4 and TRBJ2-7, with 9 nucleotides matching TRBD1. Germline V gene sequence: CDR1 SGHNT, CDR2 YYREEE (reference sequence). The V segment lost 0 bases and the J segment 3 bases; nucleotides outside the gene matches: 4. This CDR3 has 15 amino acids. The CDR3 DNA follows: TGTGCCAGCAGCTTGGGCGGACAGGGGAACTACGAGCAGTACTTC. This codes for CASSLGGQGNYEQYF.

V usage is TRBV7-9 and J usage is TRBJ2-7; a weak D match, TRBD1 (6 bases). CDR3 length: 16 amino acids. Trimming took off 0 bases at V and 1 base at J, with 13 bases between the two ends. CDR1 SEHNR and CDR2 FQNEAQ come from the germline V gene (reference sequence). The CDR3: CASSLALRTVSYEQYF. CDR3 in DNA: TGTGCCAGCAGCTTAGCGCTCCGGACAGTGTCCTACGAGCAGTACTTC.

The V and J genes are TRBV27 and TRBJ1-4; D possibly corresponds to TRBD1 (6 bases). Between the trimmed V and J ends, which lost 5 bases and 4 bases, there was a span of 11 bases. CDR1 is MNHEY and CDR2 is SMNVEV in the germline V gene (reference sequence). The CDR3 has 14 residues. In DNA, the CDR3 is TGTGCCAGCAGTCTAGGACAGATTAATGAAAAACTGTTTTTT. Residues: CASSLGQINEKLFF. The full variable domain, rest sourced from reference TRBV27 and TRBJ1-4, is EAQVTQNPRYLITVTGKKLTVTCSQNMNHEYMSWYRQDPGLGLRQIYYSMNVEVTDKGDVPEGYKVSRKEKRNFPLILESPSPNQTSLYFCASSLGQINEKLFFGSGTQLSVL.

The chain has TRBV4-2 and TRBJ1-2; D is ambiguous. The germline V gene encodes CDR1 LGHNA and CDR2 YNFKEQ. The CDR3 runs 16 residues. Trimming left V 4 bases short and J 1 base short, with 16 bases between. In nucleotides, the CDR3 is TGTGCCAGCAGCCCCGAGGTGTTCGCTTATAACTATGGCTACACCTTC. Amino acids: CASSPEVFAYNYGYTF.

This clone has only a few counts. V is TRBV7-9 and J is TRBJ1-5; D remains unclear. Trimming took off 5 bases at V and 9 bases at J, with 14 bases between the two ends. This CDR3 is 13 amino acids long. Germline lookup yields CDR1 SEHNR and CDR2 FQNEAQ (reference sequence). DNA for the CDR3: TGTGCCAGCAGCCATGTGACCGGGTGGCCCCAGCATTTT. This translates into CASSHVTGWPQHF. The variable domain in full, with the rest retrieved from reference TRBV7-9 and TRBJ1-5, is DTGVSQNPRHKITKRGQNVTFRCDPISEHNRLYWYRQTLGQGPEFLTYFQNEAQLEKSRLLSDRFSAERPKGSFSTLEIQRTEQGDSAMYLCASSHVTGWPQHFGDGTRLSIL.

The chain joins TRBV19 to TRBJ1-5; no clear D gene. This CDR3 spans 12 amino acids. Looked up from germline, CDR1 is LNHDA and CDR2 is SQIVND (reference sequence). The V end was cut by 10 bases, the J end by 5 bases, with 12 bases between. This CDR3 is CATATLDQPQHF. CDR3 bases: TGTGCCACCGCGACCCTAGATCAGCCCCAGCATTTT.